This section outlines one T cell receptor beta chain sequence together with its context. Its antigen is as yet unknown. The data were obtained in a study of T cell responses to AZD1222 COVID-19 vaccine. Findings and limits, study-wide: Only a handful of AZD1222 recipients were seropositive at baseline. No day 14 peak samples; only post-peak repertoires were characterized.

CDR3 length: 14 residues. Germline values: CDR1 SNHLY, CDR2 FYNNEI. V dropped 5 bases and J dropped 1; count of bases not matched to a gene: 3. Clones were read by immunoSEQ multiplex PCR, and TCRdb kept only the in-frame ones, dropping some. The sample shows over 150,000 clones, about 86% of them seen only once. Analysis merged second doses at about 4 or about 12 weeks. The source was peripheral blood, collected 28 days after the second AZD1222 dose. This chain connects TRBV2 to TRBJ2-5, with 8 bases aligning to TRBD1. This clonotype was obtained from an adult who received the AZD1222 COVID-19 vaccine. CDR3 sequence: CASSWDRSQETQYF. In nucleotides, the CDR3 is TGTGCCAGCAGTTGGGACAGGAGCCAAGAGACCCAGTACTTC.